Below are 10 T cell receptor beta chains sequenced from a single sample in a study of human T cells and chemical hapten exposure (dated by TCRdb to the early 2020s). The time point tag for this specimen amounts to: patch test 3, about 24 weeks after DPC sensitization. The sample's treatment or condition label, in plain terms: therapeutic diphenylcyclopropenone sensitization with weekly scalp DPC. Libraries were built with RACE. The sample was run on a NextSeq 500. TCRdb took the public reads, trimmed them with fastp at Q25, ran MiXCR for clone calling and kept in-frame beta chains. Identical CDR3 proteins give one entry, which carries the most common genes and DNA. The sample table lists about 110,000 distinct CDR3 sequences, 30% to 35% of them with a count of one. The ten largest clones represent more than 2.5% of the sample. Sequenced material: whole blood, taken in connection with sensitization to the hapten diphenylcyclopropenone (DPC). The receptors come from a man aged 35 to 55 with alopecia areata. Some clones in this sample may be carry-over from other donors' samples.

V and J are TRBV10-3 and TRBJ2-1; D not resolved. Per germline, CDR1 ENHRY and CDR2 SYGVKD. V was pared by 4 bases and J by 0 bases, with 10 bases between. The CDR3 spans 15 residues. Written as DNA, the CDR3 is TGTGCCATCAGTGGTACTGGGTCCTCCTACAATGAGCAGTTCTTC. Encoded protein: CAISGTGSSYNEQFF.

The V and J genes are TRBV21-1 and TRBJ2-7; the DNA was not compared with TRBD2, the D call given in the table. TRBV21-1 is classified as a pseudogene. CDR3 length: 16 residues. The CDR3 here is CASSKKKTSRSYEQYV. The CDR3 DNA is TGTGCCAGCAGCAAAAAAAAGACTAGCCGCTCCTACGAGCAGTACGTC.

In this sample, this clonotype turned up many times. The J gene is TRBJ2-7, the V gene TRBV7-6, with D tentatively TRBD1 (6 bases). The CDR3 runs 11 residues. Germline assignment: CDR1 SGHVS and CDR2 FNYEAQ. Trimming stripped 8 bases from V and 4 bases from J, with 9 bases between. CDR3 loop: CASRTVYEQYV. Written as DNA, the CDR3 is TGTGCCAGCCGGACAGTGTACGAGCAGTACGTC.

This clonotype was counted a few times. The chain uses TRBV27 and TRBJ1-6; D is perhaps TRBD1 (5 bases). The CDR3 is 11 amino acids. Trimming removed 2 bases at V and 12 bases at J, with 5 bases between. CDR1 MNHEY and CDR2 SMNVEV come from the germline V gene (reference sequence). In DNA, the CDR3 is TGTGCCAGCAGTTTAGGGGGACCCCTCCACTTT. Amino acid sequence: CASSLGGPLHF.

The chain is built from TRBV20-1 and TRBJ2-7; 8 nucleotides align to TRBD2. Germline trimming cut 5 bases from V and 0 bases from J; bases unmatched to any gene: 9. CDR1 is DFQATT, CDR2 SNEGSKA, per germline (reference sequence). CDR3 length: 15 residues. The CDR3 sequence is CSAGETSGSSYEQYF. CDR3 nucleotides: TGCAGTGCTGGTGAAACTAGCGGAAGCTCCTACGAGCAGTACTTC.

This clonotype was found a few times. The chain uses TRBV7-3 and TRBJ2-2, with D uncertain. CDR1 is SGHTA, CDR2 FQGTGA, per germline. The V and J ends lost 4 bases and 1 base respectively, with 7 bases between them. This CDR3 comprises 14 residues. The CDR3 region has the DNA TGTGCCAGCAGCTCTCGGGTGAACACCGGGGAGCTGTTTTTT. Translation gives CASSSRVNTGELFF.

The V and J genes are TRBV7-9 and TRBJ2-1; TRBD1 agrees at 7 bases. Unmatched junction bases numbered 4, after V lost 4 bases and J lost 1 base. Germline V gene data show CDR1 as SEHNR and CDR2 as FQNEAQ (reference sequence). The CDR3 spans 15 residues. The CDR3 nucleotides are TGTGCCAGCAGCTCCACAGGGGCGTCCTACAATGAGCAGTTCTTC. Translating it yields CASSSTGASYNEQFF.

This clonotype occurred a few times. The chain joins TRBV25-1 to TRBJ2-4, with D tentatively TRBD2 (5 bases). Trimming removed 4 bases at V and 0 bases at J, with 7 bases between. Germline loops: CDR1 MGHDK, CDR2 SYGVNS. This CDR3 has 14 residues. The CDR3 sequence: CASSGGLAKNIQYF. In nucleotides, the CDR3 is TGTGCCAGCAGTGGAGGGTTAGCCAAAAACATTCAGTACTTC.

This clonotype was counted a few times. DNA of the CDR3: TGTGCCAGCAGGGGGACTAGCGGGACCCATGAGCAGTTCTTC. Protein sequence: CASRGTSGTHEQFF. The chain employs TRBV2 and TRBJ2-1, with TRBD2 matching 13 bases. Trimming took 6 bases from V and 8 from J; bases not matched to a gene: 4. The germline V gene encodes CDR1 SNHLY and CDR2 FYNNEI. CDR3 length: 14 residues.

The chain recombines TRBV2 with TRBJ2-3, with D possibly matching TRBD2 (5 bases). Trimming pared 4 bases from V and 8 bases from J, leaving 16 bases between. The length of the CDR3 is 14 residues. Germline CDR1 and CDR2: SNHLY and FYNNEI. CDR3 DNA sequence: TGTGCCAGCAGTGCTCGGGGAGTCATAGGTACGCAGTATTTT. Amino acids: CASSARGVIGTQYF.